The rows below give T cell receptor beta chains drawn from one sample of a study of PD-L1 blockade in urothelial cancer. The method was immunoSEQ multiplex PCR; TCRdb's version includes in-frame clones alone and lacks a portion of them. The sample carries tens of thousands of clones, 90% recorded once. The sequencing used PBMCs, collected around atezolizumab (anti-PD-L1) treatment. The receptors come from a man in his sixties with urothelial cancer. Both conserved end residues are part of each CDR3. A D gene is named only where the DNA matches it firmly. Expanded clones get a size class; other rows say once, few or many, or leave the size out.

J gene: TRBJ2-7; D gene: NA; clone size: NA; V gene: TRBV5-5; CDR3 protein: CASSQADSSVSSYEQYF; CDR3 DNA: TGTGCCAGCAGCCAGGCGGACTCTAGCGTTAGCTCCTACGAGCAGTACTTC
J gene: TRBJ2-7; D gene: TRBD1; clone size: NA; V gene: TRBV28; CDR3 protein: CASSLGQGYEQYF; CDR3 DNA: TGTGCCAGCAGTTTGGGACAGGGGTACGAGCAGTACTTC
J gene: TRBJ2-1; D gene: TRBD2; clone size: NA; V gene: TRBV7-3; CDR3 protein: CASSPSRGDYNEQFF; CDR3 DNA: TGTGCCAGCAGTCCATCCCGGGGGGACTACAATGAGCAGTTCTTC
J gene: TRBJ1-6; D gene: NA; clone size: NA; V gene: TRBV19; CDR3 protein: CASSIIGRFDSPLHF; CDR3 DNA: TGTGCCAGTAGTATCATCGGTCGGTTTGATTCACCCCTCCACTTT
J gene: TRBJ2-7; D gene: TRBD1; clone size: NA; V gene: TRBV7-9; CDR3 protein: CASSEKGGINEQYF; CDR3 DNA: TGTGCCAGCAGTGAAAAAGGGGGCATCAACGAGCAGTACTTC
J gene: TRBJ1-5; D gene: TRBD1; clone size: NA; V gene: TRBV6-6; CDR3 protein: CASSDRDSFPPQHF; CDR3 DNA: TGTGCCAGCAGTGATCGGGACAGCTTTCCGCCCCAGCATTTT
J gene: TRBJ2-2; D gene: TRBD2; clone size: NA; V gene: TRBV28; CDR3 protein: CASRGTSGNTGELFF; CDR3 DNA: TGTGCCAGCAGAGGGACTAGCGGAAACACCGGGGAGCTGTTTTTT
J gene: TRBJ1-3; D gene: TRBD1; clone size: NA; V gene: TRBV28; CDR3 protein: CASLARGPGNTIYF; CDR3 DNA: TGTGCCAGCCTAGCCAGGGGGCCTGGAAACACCATATATTTT
J gene: TRBJ2-7; D gene: NA; clone size: NA; V gene: TRBV7-2; CDR3 protein: CASSSRLAFERQYF; CDR3 DNA: TGTGCCAGCAGCTCACGCCTCGCGTTTGAACGGCAGTACTTC
J gene: TRBJ2-3; D gene: TRBD2; clone size: NA; V gene: TRBV5-6; CDR3 protein: CASSLALLAGLTDMQYF; CDR3 DNA: TGTGCCAGCAGCTTGGCGTTGTTAGCGGGTCTCACAGATATGCAGTATTTT
J gene: TRBJ1-4; D gene: NA; clone size: NA; V gene: TRBV27; CDR3 protein: CASSQRHGGGSMANEKLFF; CDR3 DNA: TGTGCCAGCAGCCAAAGACACGGGGGGGGTTCAATGGCTAATGAAAAACTGTTTTTT
J gene: TRBJ2-1; D gene: TRBD2; clone size: NA; V gene: TRBV10-3; CDR3 protein: CAISDRLAYDNEQFF; CDR3 DNA: TGTGCCATCAGTGATCGACTAGCGTACGACAATGAGCAGTTCTTC
J gene: TRBJ1-1; D gene: TRBD1; clone size: NA; V gene: TRBV9; CDR3 protein: CASSVSPGQGAEAFF; CDR3 DNA: TGTGCCAGCAGCGTCTCCCCGGGACAGGGCGCTGAAGCTTTCTTT
J gene: TRBJ2-7; D gene: TRBD1; clone size: NA; V gene: TRBV6-5; CDR3 protein: CASSYSAGGAYEQYF; CDR3 DNA: TGTGCCAGCAGTTACTCGGCAGGGGGCGCATACGAGCAGTACTTC
J gene: TRBJ1-4; D gene: NA; clone size: NA; V gene: TRBV5-4; CDR3 protein: CASSFRDSDELFF; CDR3 DNA: TGTGCCAGCAGCTTCAGGGACTCCGATGAACTGTTTTTT
J gene: TRBJ1-2; D gene: NA; clone size: NA; V gene: TRBV19; CDR3 protein: CASSLATNYGYTF; CDR3 DNA: TGTGCCAGTTCTTTAGCGACTAACTATGGCTACACCTTC
J gene: TRBJ2-5; D gene: TRBD1; clone size: few; V gene: TRBV7-6; CDR3 protein: CASSLALDRGQETQYF; CDR3 DNA: TGTGCCAGCAGCTTAGCGCTTGACAGGGGACAAGAGACCCAGTACTTC
J gene: TRBJ1-1; D gene: TRBD1; clone size: few; V gene: TRBV2; CDR3 protein: CASSRQGTEAFF; CDR3 DNA: TGTGCCAGCAGCAGACAGGGTACTGAAGCTTTCTTT
J gene: TRBJ1-5; D gene: TRBD1; clone size: NA; V gene: TRBV7-6; CDR3 protein: CASSLSPGQGQPQHF; CDR3 DNA: TGTGCCAGCAGCTTAAGTCCGGGACAGGGTCAGCCCCAGCATTTT
J gene: TRBJ1-2; D gene: NA; clone size: NA; V gene: TRBV7-2; CDR3 protein: CASSLASNYGYTF; CDR3 DNA: TGTGCCAGCAGCTTAGCCTCGAACTATGGCTACACCTTC
J gene: TRBJ1-4; D gene: TRBD1; clone size: NA; V gene: TRBV7-2; CDR3 protein: CASSPRQGGGEKLFF; CDR3 DNA: TGTGCCAGCAGCCCGCGACAGGGAGGAGGGGAAAAACTGTTTTTT
J gene: TRBJ2-7; D gene: NA; clone size: NA; V gene: TRBV15; CDR3 protein: CATSRFGDEQYF; CDR3 DNA: TGTGCCACCAGCAGATTTGGAGACGAGCAGTACTTC
J gene: TRBJ2-7; D gene: NA; clone size: NA; V gene: TRBV9; CDR3 protein: CASSPGRSSYEQYF; CDR3 DNA: TGTGCCAGCTCTCCCGGGAGAAGCTCCTACGAGCAGTACTTC